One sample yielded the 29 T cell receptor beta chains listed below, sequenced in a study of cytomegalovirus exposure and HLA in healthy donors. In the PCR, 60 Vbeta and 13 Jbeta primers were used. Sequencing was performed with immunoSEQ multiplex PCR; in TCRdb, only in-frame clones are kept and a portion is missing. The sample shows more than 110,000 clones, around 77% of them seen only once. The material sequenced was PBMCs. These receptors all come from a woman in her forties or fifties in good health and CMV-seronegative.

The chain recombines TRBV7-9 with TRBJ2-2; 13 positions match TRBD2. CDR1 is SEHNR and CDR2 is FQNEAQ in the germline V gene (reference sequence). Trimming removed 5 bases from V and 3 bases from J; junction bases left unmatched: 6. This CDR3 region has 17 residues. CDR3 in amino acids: CASSRLAGGRDTGELFF. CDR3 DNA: TGTGCCAGCAGCCGACTAGCGGGGGGCCGGGACACCGGGGAGCTGTTTTTT.

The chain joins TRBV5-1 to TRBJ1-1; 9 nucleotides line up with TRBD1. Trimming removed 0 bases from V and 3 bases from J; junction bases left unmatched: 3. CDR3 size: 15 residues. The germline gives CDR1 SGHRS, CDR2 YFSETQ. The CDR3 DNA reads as TGCGCCAGCAGCTTGGATAGGGACAGGGACACTGAAGCTTTCTTT. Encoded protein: CASSLDRDRDTEAFF. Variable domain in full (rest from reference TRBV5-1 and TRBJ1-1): KAGVTQTPRYLIKTRGQQVTLSCSPISGHRSVSWYQQTPGQGLQFLFEYFSETQRNKGNFPGRFSGRQFSNSRSEMNVSTLELGDSALYLCASSLDRDRDTEAFFGQGTRLTVV.

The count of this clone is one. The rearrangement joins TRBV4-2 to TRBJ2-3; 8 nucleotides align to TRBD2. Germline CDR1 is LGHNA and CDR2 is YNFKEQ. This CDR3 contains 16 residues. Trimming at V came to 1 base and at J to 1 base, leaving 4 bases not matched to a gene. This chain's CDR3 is CASSQAGGAGTDTQYF. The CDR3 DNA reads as TGTGCCAGCAGCCAAGCGGGGGGGGCGGGCACAGATACGCAGTATTTT.

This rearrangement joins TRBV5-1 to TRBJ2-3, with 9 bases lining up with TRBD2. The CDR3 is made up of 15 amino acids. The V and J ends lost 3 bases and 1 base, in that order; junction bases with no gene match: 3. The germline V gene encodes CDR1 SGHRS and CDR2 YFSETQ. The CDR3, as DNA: TGCGCCAGCAGCTCGAGGACTAGCGGCACAGATACGCAGTATTTT. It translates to CASSSRTSGTDTQYF.

CDR3 bases: TGTGCCAGCAGCGAATTAGTTTTCGGTGATAACTATGGCTACACCTTC. It is translated as CASSELVFGDNYGYTF. V usage is TRBV14 and J usage is TRBJ1-2; D is uncertain. The CDR3 sequence is 16 residues long. V was shortened by 5 bases and J by 1 base, with 17 bases between the two germline ends. CDR1 and CDR2 from the germline V gene are SGHDN and FVKESK.

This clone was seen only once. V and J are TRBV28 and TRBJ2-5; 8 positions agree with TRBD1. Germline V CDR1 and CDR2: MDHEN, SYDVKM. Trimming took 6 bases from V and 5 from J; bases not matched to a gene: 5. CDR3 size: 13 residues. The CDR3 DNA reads TGTGCCAGCAGACTGACAGGGGTGGAGACCCAGTACTTC. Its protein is CASRLTGVETQYF.

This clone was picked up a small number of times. This chain's CDR3 is CAIGPGRLQGNTEAFF. CDR3 bases: TGTGCCATCGGGCCAGGCCGACTTCAGGGGAACACTGAAGCTTTCTTT. The chain recombines TRBV10-3 with TRBJ1-1; perhaps TRBD1 as D (5 bases). The germline V and J ends were trimmed by 8 bases and 1 base, with 20 bases remaining between them. The germline V gene encodes CDR1 ENHRY and CDR2 SYGVKD. The CDR3 has 16 amino acids.

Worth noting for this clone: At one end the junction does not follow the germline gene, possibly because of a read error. For the CDR3, the DNA is TGCGGCGTTGAAGATCCGGCCACGGGCTATGGCTACACCTTC. Protein sequence: CGVEDPATGYGYTF. The V gene is TRBV29-1, the J gene TRBJ1-2, with D unresolved. Germline values: CDR1 SQVTM, CDR2 ANQGSEA. The CDR3 runs 14 residues.

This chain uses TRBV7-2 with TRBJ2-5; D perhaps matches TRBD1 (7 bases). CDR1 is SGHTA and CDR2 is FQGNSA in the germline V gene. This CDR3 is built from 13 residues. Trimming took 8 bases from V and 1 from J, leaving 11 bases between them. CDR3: CASGGDSQETQYF. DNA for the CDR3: TGTGCCAGCGGAGGGGACAGCCAAGAGACCCAGTACTTC.

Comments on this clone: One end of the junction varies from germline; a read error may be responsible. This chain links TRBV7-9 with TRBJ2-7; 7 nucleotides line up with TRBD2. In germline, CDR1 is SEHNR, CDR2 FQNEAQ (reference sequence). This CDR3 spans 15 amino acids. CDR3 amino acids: CSSSPLGGGSYEQYF. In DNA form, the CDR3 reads TGTTCCAGCAGCCCTCTCGGCGGGGGATCCTACGAGCAGTACTTC.

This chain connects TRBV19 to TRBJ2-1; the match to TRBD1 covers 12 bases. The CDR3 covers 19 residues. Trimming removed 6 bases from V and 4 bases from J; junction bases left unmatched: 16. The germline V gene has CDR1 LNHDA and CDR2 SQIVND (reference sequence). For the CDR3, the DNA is TGTGCCAGTAGCCCCCGATTGGGGAGGGACAGGGGGCCGTACAATGAGCAGTTCTTC. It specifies CASSPRLGRDRGPYNEQFF.

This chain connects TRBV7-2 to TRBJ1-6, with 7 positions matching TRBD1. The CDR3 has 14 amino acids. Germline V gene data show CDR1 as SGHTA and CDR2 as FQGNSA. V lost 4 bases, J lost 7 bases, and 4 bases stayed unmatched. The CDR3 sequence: CASSSRTGNSPLHF. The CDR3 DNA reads TGTGCCAGCAGCTCCCGGACAGGAAATTCACCCCTCCACTTT. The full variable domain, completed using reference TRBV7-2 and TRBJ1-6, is GAGVSQSPSNKVTEKGKDVELRCDPISGHTALYWYRQSLGQGLEFLIYFQGNSAPDKSGLPSDRFSAERTGGSVSTLTIQRTQQEDSAVYLCASSSRTGNSPLHFGNGTRLTVT.

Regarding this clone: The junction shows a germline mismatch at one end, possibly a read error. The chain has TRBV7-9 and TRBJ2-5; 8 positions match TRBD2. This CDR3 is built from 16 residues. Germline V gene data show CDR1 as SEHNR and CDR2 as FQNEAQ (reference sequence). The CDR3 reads CSSSSQRAGGQETQYF. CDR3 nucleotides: TGTTCCAGCAGCTCCCAAAGGGCGGGGGGCCAAGAGACCCAGTACTTC.

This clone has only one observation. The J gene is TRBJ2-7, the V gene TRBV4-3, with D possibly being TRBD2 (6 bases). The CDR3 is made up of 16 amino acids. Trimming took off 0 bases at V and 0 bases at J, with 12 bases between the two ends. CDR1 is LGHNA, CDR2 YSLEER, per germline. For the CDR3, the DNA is TGCGCCAGCAGCCAAGATTTTGGGGGGAGCTCCTACGAGCAGTACTTC. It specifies CASSQDFGGSSYEQYF.

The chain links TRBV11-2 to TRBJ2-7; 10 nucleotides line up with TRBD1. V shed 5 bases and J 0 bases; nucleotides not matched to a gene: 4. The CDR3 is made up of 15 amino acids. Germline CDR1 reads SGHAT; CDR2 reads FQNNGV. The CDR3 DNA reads TGTGCCAGCAGCGGGCGGGACAGGGGCTCCTACGAGCAGTACTTC. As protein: CASSGRDRGSYEQYF. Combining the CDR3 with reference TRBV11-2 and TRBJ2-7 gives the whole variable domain EAGVAQSPRYKIIEKRQSVAFWCNPISGHATLYWYQQILGQGPKLLIQFQNNGVVDDSQLPKDRFSAERLKGVDSTLKIQPAKLEDSAVYLCASSGRDRGSYEQYFGPGTRLTVT.

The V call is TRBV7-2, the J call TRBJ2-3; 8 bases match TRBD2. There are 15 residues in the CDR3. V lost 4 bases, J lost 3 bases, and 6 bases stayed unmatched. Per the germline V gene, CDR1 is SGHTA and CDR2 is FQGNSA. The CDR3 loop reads CASSSAGGRTDTQYF. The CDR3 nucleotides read TGTGCCAGCAGCTCGGCGGGGGGCAGGACAGATACGCAGTATTTT.

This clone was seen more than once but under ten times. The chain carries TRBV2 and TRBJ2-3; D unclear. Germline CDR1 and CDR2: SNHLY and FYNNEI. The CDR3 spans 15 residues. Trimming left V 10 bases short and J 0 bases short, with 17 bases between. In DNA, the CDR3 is TGTGCCACCAAATTCCTAGGAGTAAGCACAGATACGCAGTATTTT. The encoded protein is CATKFLGVSTDTQYF.

The CDR3, as DNA: TGTGCCAGCAGTTCCTCAAACAGGGATTTATTAGAGACCCAGTACTTC. Its translation is CASSSSNRDLLETQYF. The genes are TRBV28 and TRBJ2-5; a possible D gene is TRBD1 (6 bases). This CDR3 is 16 amino acids long. Germline V gene lookup returns CDR1 MDHEN and CDR2 SYDVKM. V was pared by 4 bases and J by 4 bases, with 19 bases between.

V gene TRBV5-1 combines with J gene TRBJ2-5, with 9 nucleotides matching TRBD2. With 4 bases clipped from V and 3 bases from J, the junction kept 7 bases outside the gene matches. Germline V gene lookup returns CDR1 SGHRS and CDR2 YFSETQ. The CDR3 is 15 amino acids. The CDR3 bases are TGCGCCAGCAGCCAGGCGGTAGCGGGGGAAGAGACCCAGTACTTC. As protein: CASSQAVAGEETQYF.

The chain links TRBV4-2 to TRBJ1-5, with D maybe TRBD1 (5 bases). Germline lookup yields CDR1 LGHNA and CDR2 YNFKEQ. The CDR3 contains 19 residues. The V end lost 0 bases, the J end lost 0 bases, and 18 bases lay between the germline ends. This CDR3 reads CASSQERRATEGSNQPQHF. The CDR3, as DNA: TGTGCCAGCAGCCAAGAGCGCAGGGCAACAGAAGGTAGCAATCAGCCCCAGCATTTT.

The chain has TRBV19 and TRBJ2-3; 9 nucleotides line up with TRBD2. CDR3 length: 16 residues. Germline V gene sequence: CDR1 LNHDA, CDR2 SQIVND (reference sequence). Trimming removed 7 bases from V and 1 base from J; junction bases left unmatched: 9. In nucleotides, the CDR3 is TGTGCCAGTAACGGACTTGAGCGGGGGGGCACAGATACGCAGTATTTT. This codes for CASNGLERGGTDTQYF.

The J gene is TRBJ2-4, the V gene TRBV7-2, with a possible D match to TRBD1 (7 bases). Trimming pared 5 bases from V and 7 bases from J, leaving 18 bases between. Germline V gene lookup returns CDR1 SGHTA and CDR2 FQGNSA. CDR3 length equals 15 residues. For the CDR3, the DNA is TGTGCCAGCAGCCTTCAACAGGGGAGGAGGAACATTCAGTACTTC. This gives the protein CASSLQQGRRNIQYF. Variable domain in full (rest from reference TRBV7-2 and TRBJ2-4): GAGVSQSPSNKVTEKGKDVELRCDPISGHTALYWYRQSLGQGLEFLIYFQGNSAPDKSGLPSDRFSAERTGGSVSTLTIQRTQQEDSAVYLCASSLQQGRRNIQYFGAGTRLSVL.

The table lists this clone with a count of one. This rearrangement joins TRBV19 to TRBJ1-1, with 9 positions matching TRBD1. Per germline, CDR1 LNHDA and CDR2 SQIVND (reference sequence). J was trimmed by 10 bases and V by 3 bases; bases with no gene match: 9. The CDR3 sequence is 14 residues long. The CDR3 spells CASSITGGAVGAFF. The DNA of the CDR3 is TGTGCCAGTAGTATTACAGGGGGCGCCGTCGGAGCTTTCTTT.

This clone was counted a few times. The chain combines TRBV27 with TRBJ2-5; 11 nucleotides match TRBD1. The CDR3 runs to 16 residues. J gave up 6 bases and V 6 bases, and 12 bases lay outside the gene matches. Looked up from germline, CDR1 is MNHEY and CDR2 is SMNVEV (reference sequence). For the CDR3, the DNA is TGTGCCAGCAGAGGGACAGGGGGGGGTTCCTTCCAGACCCAGTACTTC. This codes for CASRGTGGGSFQTQYF.

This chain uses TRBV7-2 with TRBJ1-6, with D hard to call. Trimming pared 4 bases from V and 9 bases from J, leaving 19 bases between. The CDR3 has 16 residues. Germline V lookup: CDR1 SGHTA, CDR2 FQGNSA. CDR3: CASSWSTRAGSSPLHF. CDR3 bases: TGTGCCAGCAGCTGGTCAACCCGGGCGGGTAGTTCACCCCTCCACTTT.

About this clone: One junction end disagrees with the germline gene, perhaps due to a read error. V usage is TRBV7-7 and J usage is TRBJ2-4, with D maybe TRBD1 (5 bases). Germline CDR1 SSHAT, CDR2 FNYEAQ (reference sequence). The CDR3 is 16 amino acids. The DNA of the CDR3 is TGTGCTAGCAGCTTAAAGGGGTCTGTAGCCAAAAACATTCAGTACTTC. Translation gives CASSLKGSVAKNIQYF. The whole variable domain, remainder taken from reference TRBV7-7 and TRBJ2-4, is GAGVSQSPRYKVTKRGQDVTLRCDPISSHATLYWYQQALGQGPEFLTYFNYEAQPDKSGLPSDRFSAERPEGSISTLTIQRTEQRDSAMYRCASSLKGSVAKNIQYFGAGTRLSVL.

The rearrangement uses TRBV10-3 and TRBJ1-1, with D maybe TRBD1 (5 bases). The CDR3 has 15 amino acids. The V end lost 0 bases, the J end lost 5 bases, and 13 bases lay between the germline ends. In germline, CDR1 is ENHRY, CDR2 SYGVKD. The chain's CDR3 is CAISESGQKETEAFF. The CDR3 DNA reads TGTGCCATCAGTGAGTCGGGGCAGAAGGAAACTGAAGCTTTCTTT.

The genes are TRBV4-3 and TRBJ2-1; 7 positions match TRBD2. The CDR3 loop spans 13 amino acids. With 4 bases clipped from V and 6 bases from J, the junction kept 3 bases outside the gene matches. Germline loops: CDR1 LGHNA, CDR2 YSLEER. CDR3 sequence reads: CASSRGRPNEQFF. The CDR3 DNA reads TGCGCCAGCAGCCGCGGGAGACCCAATGAGCAGTTCTTC.

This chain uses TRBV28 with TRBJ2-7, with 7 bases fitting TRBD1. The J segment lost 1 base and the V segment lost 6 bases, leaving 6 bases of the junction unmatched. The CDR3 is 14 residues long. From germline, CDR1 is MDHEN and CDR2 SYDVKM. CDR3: CASRPPTGSYEQYF. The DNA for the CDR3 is TGTGCCAGCAGACCGCCGACAGGGTCCTACGAGCAGTACTTC.